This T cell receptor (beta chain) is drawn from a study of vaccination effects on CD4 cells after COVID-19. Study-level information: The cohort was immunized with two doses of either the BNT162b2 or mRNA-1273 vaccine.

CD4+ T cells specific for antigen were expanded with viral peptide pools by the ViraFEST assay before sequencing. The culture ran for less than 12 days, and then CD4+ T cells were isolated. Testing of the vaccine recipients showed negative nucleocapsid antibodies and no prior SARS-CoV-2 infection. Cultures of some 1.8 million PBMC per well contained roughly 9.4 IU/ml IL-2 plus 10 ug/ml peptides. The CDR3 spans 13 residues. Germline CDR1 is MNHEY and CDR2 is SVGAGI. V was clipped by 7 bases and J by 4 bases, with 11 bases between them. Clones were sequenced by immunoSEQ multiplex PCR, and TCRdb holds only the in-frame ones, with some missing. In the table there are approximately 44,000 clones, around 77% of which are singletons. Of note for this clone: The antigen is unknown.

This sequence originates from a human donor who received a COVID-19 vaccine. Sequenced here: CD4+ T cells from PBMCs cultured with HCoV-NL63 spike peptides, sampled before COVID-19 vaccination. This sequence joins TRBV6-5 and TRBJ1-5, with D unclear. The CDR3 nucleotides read TGTGCCAGCACCCCAGGCCTGAATCAGCCCCAGCATTTT. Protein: CASTPGLNQPQHF.